Described below is a single T cell receptor beta chain sequence and its context. Per germline, CDR1 SGHRS and CDR2 YFSETQ. This CDR3 comprises 11 residues. The germline V and J ends were trimmed by 3 bases and 10 bases, with 9 bases remaining between them. Only in-frame clones appear in the TCRdb table, and some are missing; sequencing was by immunoSEQ multiplex PCR. The top ten hold around 2% of the sample, which has around 180,000 clones, about 91% seen once. This record belongs to a study of control samples from healthy donors and cancer patients. This chain connects TRBV5-1 to TRBJ2-3, with D unclear. The sample comprised blood. The origin of this receptor is a middle-aged woman in good health. The CDR3 spells CASSSDRAQYF. CDR3 coding DNA: TGCGCCAGCAGCTCGGATCGGGCGCAGTATTTT.